The clone carrying this T cell receptor beta chain has at least ten counts. Its antigen remains unknown. V shed 3 bases, J shed 2 bases, and the junction held 10 bases outside the gene matches. The length of the CDR3 is 17 residues. CDR1 is MNHEY, CDR2 SMNVEV, per germline (reference sequence). Molecules of cDNA were individually given unique molecular identifiers that were attached to them. TCRdb recomputed calls from the 5' RACE reads with MiXCR, one row per CDR3 protein. The data hold roughly 83,000 distinct CDR3 sequences, with about 9.4% observed a single time. The sample comes from a study of early T cells in non-severe SARS-CoV-2 infection. Study overall: From unsorted whole blood, bulk RNA was sequenced, and the chains remained unpaired.

Overall study results and limits: VDJdb-based matching was biased toward anti-spike CD8 responses and missed private and CD4 specificities.

The source is an adult who was a healthcare worker with PCR-confirmed SARS-CoV-2 infection or an uninfected control (not recorded which). Sequenced here: whole blood, sampled at baseline. V gene TRBV27 combines with J gene TRBJ2-5; 9 positions agree with TRBD2. Here the CDR3 reads CASSLGPPTSGQETQYF. The DNA of the CDR3 is TGTGCCAGCAGTTTGGGGCCCCCGACTAGCGGTCAAGAGACCCAGTACTTC.